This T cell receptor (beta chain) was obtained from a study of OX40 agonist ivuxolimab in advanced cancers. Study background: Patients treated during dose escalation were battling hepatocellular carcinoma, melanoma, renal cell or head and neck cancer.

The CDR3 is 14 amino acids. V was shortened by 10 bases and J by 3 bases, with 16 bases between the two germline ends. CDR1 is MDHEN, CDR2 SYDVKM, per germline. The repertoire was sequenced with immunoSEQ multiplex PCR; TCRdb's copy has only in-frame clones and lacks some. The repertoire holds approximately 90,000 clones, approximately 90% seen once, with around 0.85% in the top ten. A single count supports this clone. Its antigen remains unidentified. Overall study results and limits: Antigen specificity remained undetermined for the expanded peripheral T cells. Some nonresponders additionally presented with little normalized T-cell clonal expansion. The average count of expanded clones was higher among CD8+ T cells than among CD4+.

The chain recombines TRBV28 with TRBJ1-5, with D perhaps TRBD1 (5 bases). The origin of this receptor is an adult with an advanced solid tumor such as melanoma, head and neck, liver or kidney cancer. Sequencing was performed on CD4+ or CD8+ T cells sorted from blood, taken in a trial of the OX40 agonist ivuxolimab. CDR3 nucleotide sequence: TGTGCCACCTATCCGGGGACCCTCAATCAGCCCCAGCATTTT. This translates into CATYPGTLNQPQHF.